This TCR beta chain was documented in a study of response to subunit inactivated influenza vaccine. Trimming took 6 bases from V and 2 from J, leaving 4 bases between them. From germline, CDR1 is SQVTM and CDR2 ANQGSEA. The CDR3 loop spans 10 amino acids. Using its own MiXCR run on the RT-PCR reads, TCRdb lists one record per CDR3 protein. The profile shows 550,000 to 650,000 distinct CDR3 sequences, 10% to 15% of them singletons. Notes on the study in general: Authors suggested each seasonal flu vaccination may recruit only limited numbers of new T cells.

This clonotype was seen at least ten times. What it binds is not known. The source of this sequence is a man aged 45-60 years who received an inactivated influenza vaccine. Sample: PBMCs from blood, taken on the day of vaccination. The chain uses TRBV29-1 and TRBJ2-5, with no clear D. The CDR3 loop is CSVAQETQYF. The CDR3, as DNA: TGCAGCGTAGCACAAGAGACCCAGTACTTC.